This T cell receptor beta chain was captured by sequencing in a study of T cells after yellow fever vaccination. Study-level results: Contamination by abundant bulk-population clonotypes could be present in FACS-sorted repertoires.

Germline V gene lookup returns CDR1 MNHEY and CDR2 SVGAGI. CDR3 length: 14 amino acids. Trimming removed 0 bases from V and 8 bases from J; junction bases left unmatched: 4. In this sample, this clonotype turned up a few times. The antigen remains undetermined. 5'RACE template switching added a universal primer site and UMIs to TCR cDNA. Each CDR3 protein is one row after TCRdb ran MiXCR on the 5' RACE reads. The profile shows about 580,000 distinct CDR3 sequences, about 15% of them singletons. The sequencing used PBMCs, collected about 5 days after the first yellow fever vaccination. The V call is TRBV6-5, the J call TRBJ1-2, with 9 positions matching TRBD1. The source is a young man who received the YFV17D yellow fever vaccine. This chain's CDR3 is CASSYSRTGEGYTF. DNA for the CDR3: TGTGCCAGCAGTTACTCGAGGACAGGGGAGGGCTACACCTTC.